Listed below are T cell receptor beta chains from one sample, sequenced in a study of T cell responses to AZD1222 COVID-19 vaccine. Assay used: immunoSEQ multiplex PCR; TCRdb lists only in-frame clones, some missing. The table shows around 160,000 clones, with roughly 88% occurring only once. Sequenced here: peripheral blood, sampled on day 0 of AZD1222 vaccination. Receptors originate from an adult in good health. CDR3s include the opening cysteine and the closing phenylalanine or tryptophan. The order of the fields is clone size, D gene, V gene, J gene, CDR3 protein, CDR3 DNA. D genes are given only for firm matches. The size of a clone is reported for some rows only, either as once, few or many, or as a class for expanded clones.

.	.	TRBV9	TRBJ1-5	CASSVRQGEDQPQHF	TGTGCCAGCAGCGTACGGCAGGGTGAGGATCAGCCCCAGCATTTT
.	.	TRBV6-6	TRBJ2-7	CASSYVSYEQYF	TGTGCCAGCAGTTACGTTTCCTACGAGCAGTACTTC
.	.	TRBV5-8	TRBJ2-7	CASSFHEQYF	TGTGCCAGCAGCTTCCACGAGCAGTACTTC
.	.	TRBV10-3	TRBJ2-7	CAISDRQDLSYEQYF	TGTGCCATCAGTGATAGGCAGGATTTATCCTACGAGCAGTACTTC
few	.	TRBV24-1	TRBJ2-7	CATSGAPPYEQYF	TGTGCCACCAGTGGGGCACCACCCTACGAGCAGTACTTC
.	.	TRBV10-3	TRBJ1-3	CASGHSGNTIYF	TGTGCCTCGGGACACAGTGGAAACACCATATATTTT
.	.	TRBV6-5	TRBJ1-3	CASGEAERNTIYF	TGTGCCAGCGGGGAGGCCGAAAGAAACACCATATATTTT
.	TRBD1	TRBV10-3	TRBJ1-4	CAISESYRGHNNEKLFF	TGTGCCATCAGTGAGTCGTACAGGGGGCATAATAATGAAAAACTGTTTTTT
.	TRBD2	TRBV9	TRBJ2-1	CASSVASQPGLAGGPTYNEQFF	TGTGCCAGCAGCGTAGCTTCCCAACCGGGACTAGCGGGGGGGCCCACCTACAATGAGCAGTTCTTC
.	TRBD1	TRBV2	TRBJ2-2	CASSDLTGGAGELFF	TGTGCCAGCAGTGACCTTACAGGGGGCGCGGGGGAGCTGTTTTTT
.	TRBD1	TRBV5-5	TRBJ1-4	CASSPPPTGDNEKLFF	TGTGCCAGCAGCCCTCCCCCGACAGGGGATAATGAAAAACTGTTTTTT
.	TRBD1	TRBV3-1/TRBV3-2	TRBJ1-1	CASSLGQKNTEAFF	TGTGCCAGCAGCCTGGGACAGAAGAACACTGAAGCTTTCTTT
.	.	TRBV19	TRBJ1-2	CASSWGVYGYTF	TGTGCCAGTAGTTGGGGAGTCTATGGCTACACCTTC
.	.	TRBV9	TRBJ1-1	CASSRLSQGNTEAFF	TGTGCCAGCAGCCGCCTTTCCCAGGGGAACACTGAAGCTTTCTTT
.	TRBD1	TRBV7-8	TRBJ2-7	CASSARTGNSYEQYF	TGTGCCAGCAGCGCGAGGACAGGGAATTCCTACGAGCAGTACTTC
.	TRBD2	TRBV7-3	TRBJ2-2	CASSLRSGGGLRELFF	TGTGCCAGCAGCTTAAGGAGCGGGGGAGGCCTGAGGGAGCTGTTTTTT
.	.	TRBV5-1	TRBJ2-3	CASSLTGWGTDTQYF	TGCGCCAGCAGCTTGACAGGGTGGGGGACAGATACGCAGTATTTT
.	.	TRBV14	TRBJ1-3	CASSQGWPRSGNTIYF	TGTGCCAGCAGCCAAGGATGGCCACGCTCTGGAAACACCATATATTTT
.	.	TRBV24-1	TRBJ1-5	CATSDRQGGNQPQHF	TGTGCCACCAGTGATCGTCAGGGTGGAAATCAGCCCCAGCATTTT
.	TRBD1	TRBV18	TRBJ1-2	CASSPGQGSGGVYGYTF	TGTGCCAGCTCACCAGGACAGGGGAGCGGGGGCGTCTATGGCTACACCTTC
.	.	TRBV3-1/TRBV3-2	TRBJ2-3	CASSQSDSTDTQYF	TGTGCCAGCAGCCAAAGCGATTCTACAGATACGCAGTATTTT
.	.	TRBV12-3/TRBV12-4	TRBJ1-2	CASSLTGYGYTF	TGTGCCAGCAGTTTAACGGGCTATGGCTACACCTTC
.	TRBD2	TRBV5-1	TRBJ2-5	CASAPFGEGETQYF	TGCGCCAGCGCCCCGTTCGGGGAGGGAGAGACCCAGTACTTC
.	TRBD1	TRBV4-3	TRBJ2-7	CASSQTDRGEYEQYF	TGCGCCAGCAGCCAGACGGACAGGGGCGAATACGAGCAGTACTTC
.	.	TRBV5-1	TRBJ2-2	CASSLQVTGTGELFF	TGCGCCAGCAGCTTGCAAGTTACAGGGACCGGGGAGCTGTTTTTT
.	.	TRBV7-8	TRBJ1-5	CASSLDSNQPQHF	TGTGCCAGCAGCTTAGATAGCAATCAGCCCCAGCATTTT
.	.	TRBV10-3	TRBJ2-1	CAISESPYNEQFF	TGTGCCATCAGTGAGTCGCCTTACAATGAGCAGTTCTTC
.	.	TRBV7-9	TRBJ2-5	CASSSGGPGETQYF	TGTGCCAGCAGCTCCGGGGGGCCGGGAGAGACCCAGTACTTC
.	.	TRBV5-1	TRBJ2-7	CASSRDLNEQYF	TGCGCCAGCAGCAGGGACCTAAACGAGCAGTACTTC
.	.	TRBV7-2	TRBJ2-7	CASSFSGGSSYEQYF	TGTGCCAGCAGCTTCTCAGGGGGGTCCTCATACGAGCAGTACTTC
.	.	TRBV7-3	TRBJ1-1	CASSSVRNTEAFF	TGTGCCAGCAGCTCAGTCAGAAACACTGAAGCTTTCTTT
few	.	TRBV6-2/TRBV6-3	TRBJ1-2	CASSYSNYGYTF	TGTGCCAGCAGTTACTCGAACTATGGCTACACCTTC
.	.	TRBV6-2/TRBV6-3	TRBJ2-7	CASSYPDEQYF	TGTGCCAGCAGTTACCCCGACGAGCAGTACTTC
.	.	TRBV2	TRBJ1-1	CASSLDGNTEAFF	TGTGCCAGCAGCTTGGACGGGAACACTGAAGCTTTCTTT
.	TRBD1	TRBV19	TRBJ1-5	CASTFKSGTGGKPQHF	TGTGCCAGTACCTTCAAGTCCGGGACAGGGGGCAAGCCCCAGCATTTT
.	TRBD1	TRBV12-3/TRBV12-4	TRBJ1-2	CASSSNRGDGYTF	TGTGCCAGCAGTTCAAACAGGGGAGACGGCTACACCTTC
.	.	TRBV7-9	TRBJ2-2	CASSPRGSGELFF	TGTGCCAGCAGCCCTCGAGGGTCCGGGGAGCTGTTTTTT
.	.	TRBV6-5	TRBJ2-5	CASSYPNYPQRETQYF	TGTGCCAGCAGTTACCCCAACTACCCCCAACGAGAGACCCAGTACTTC
many	.	TRBV12-5	TRBJ2-3	CASGLGGADTQYF	TGTGCTAGTGGTTTGGGGGGGGCAGATACGCAGTATTTT
.	TRBD2	TRBV7-8	TRBJ2-3	CASSLGVAGGLHTQYF	TGTGCCAGCAGCTTAGGAGTAGCGGGGGGTTTGCATACGCAGTATTTT
.	.	TRBV5-1	TRBJ1-1	CASRSGVMNTEAFF	TGCGCCAGCAGATCTGGAGTGATGAACACTGAAGCTTTCTTT
.	.	TRBV4-3	TRBJ1-1	CASSAQALPPGKAFF	TGCGCCAGCAGCGCCCAGGCCCTCCCCCCAGGAAAAGCTTTCTTT
.	.	TRBV27	TRBJ1-2	CASKQGSGGYTF	TGTGCCAGCAAGCAGGGGTCCGGGGGCTACACCTTC
once	TRBD2	TRBV7-2	TRBJ2-7	CASSLVREYEQYF	TGTGCCAGCAGCTTAGTGCGGGAGTACGAGCAGTACTTC
.	TRBD1	TRBV10-3	TRBJ1-1	CAISTNRGNTEAFF	TGTGCCATCAGTACAAACAGGGGGAACACTGAAGCTTTCTTT
.	TRBD1	TRBV6-5	TRBJ1-5	CASSNGQGLQPQHF	TGTGCCAGCAGTAACGGACAGGGCTTGCAGCCCCAGCATTTT
.	.	TRBV6-2/TRBV6-3	TRBJ2-3	CASSPTRGRGTDTQYF	TGTGCCAGCAGCCCTACGCGGGGGCGCGGCACAGATACGCAGTATTTT
.	TRBD1	TRBV6-2/TRBV6-3	TRBJ2-7	CASSYSVWTGESYEQYF	TGTGCCAGCAGTTATTCGGTCTGGACAGGGGAGTCCTACGAGCAGTACTTC
.	TRBD1	TRBV4-3	TRBJ2-2	CASSQDGRRTGGRGELFF	TGCGCCAGCAGCCAAGATGGGCGGAGAACAGGGGGCCGCGGGGAGCTGTTTTTT
.	.	TRBV28	TRBJ2-5	CASSLGHQETQYF	TGTGCCAGCAGTTTAGGGCATCAAGAGACCCAGTACTTC
few	.	TRBV7-2	TRBJ1-6	CASSPQGVALHF	TGTGCCAGCAGCCCTCAAGGGGTGGCCCTCCACTTT